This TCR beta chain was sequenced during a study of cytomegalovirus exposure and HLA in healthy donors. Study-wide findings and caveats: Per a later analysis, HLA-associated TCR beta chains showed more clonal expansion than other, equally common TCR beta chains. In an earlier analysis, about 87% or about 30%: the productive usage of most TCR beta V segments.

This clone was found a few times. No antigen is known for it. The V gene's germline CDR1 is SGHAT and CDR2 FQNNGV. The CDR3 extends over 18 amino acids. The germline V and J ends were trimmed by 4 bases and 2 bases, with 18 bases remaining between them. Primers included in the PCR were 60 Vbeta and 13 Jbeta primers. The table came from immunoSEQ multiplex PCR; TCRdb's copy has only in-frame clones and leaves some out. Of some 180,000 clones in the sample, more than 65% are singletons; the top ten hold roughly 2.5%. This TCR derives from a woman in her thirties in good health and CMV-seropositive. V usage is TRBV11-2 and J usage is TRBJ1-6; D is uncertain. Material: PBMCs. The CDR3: CASSSTGRAGPYNSPLHF. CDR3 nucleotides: TGTGCCAGCAGCTCTACGGGAAGGGCAGGACCCTATAATTCACCCCTCCACTTT. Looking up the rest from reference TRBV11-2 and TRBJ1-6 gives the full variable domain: EAGVAQSPRYKIIEKRQSVAFWCNPISGHATLYWYQQILGQGPKLLIQFQNNGVVDDSQLPKDRFSAERLKGVDSTLKIQPAKLEDSAVYLCASSSTGRAGPYNSPLHFGNGTRLTVT.